The 9 T cell receptor beta chains presented below share a single source sample, sequenced in a study of OX40 agonist ivuxolimab in advanced cancers. Clones were sequenced by immunoSEQ multiplex PCR, and TCRdb holds only the in-frame ones, with some missing. The data show 55,000 to 70,000 clones, with roughly 80% seen just once and around 3.6% held by the top ten. The sequencing here drew on CD4+ or CD8+ T cells sorted from blood, taken in a trial of the OX40 agonist ivuxolimab. The receptors come from an adult with an advanced solid tumor such as melanoma, head and neck, liver or kidney cancer.

This sequence joins TRBV19 and TRBJ2-1; D tentatively fits TRBD1 or TRBD2 (5 bases each). Trimming pared 3 bases from V and 1 base from J, leaving 10 bases between. Looked up from germline, CDR1 is LNHDA and CDR2 is SQIVND (reference sequence). The CDR3 is made up of 15 amino acids. The CDR3 loop is CASSIDGGSYNEQFF. The CDR3 coding sequence is TGTGCCAGTAGTATCGATGGGGGATCCTACAATGAGCAGTTCTTC.

The V and J genes are TRBV28 and TRBJ1-5; 8 bases agree with TRBD1. Germline V gene lookup returns CDR1 MDHEN and CDR2 SYDVKM. J gave up 3 bases and V 8 bases, and 9 bases lay outside the gene matches. The CDR3 loop spans 15 amino acids. CDR3 residues: CASVIQGGDNQPQHF. CDR3 coding DNA: TGTGCCAGCGTAATACAGGGGGGAGACAATCAGCCCCAGCATTTT.

V and J are TRBV7-9 and TRBJ1-5; D unresolved. Trimming cost V 5 bases and J 7 bases, with 12 bases left between them. From germline, CDR1 is SEHNR and CDR2 FQNEAQ (reference sequence). The CDR3 covers 13 residues. CDR3 protein: CASSPAGGQPQHF. DNA of the CDR3: TGTGCCAGCAGCCCCGCCGGTGGACAGCCCCAGCATTTT.

Details on this clone: The CDR3 end shows no conserved phenylalanine or tryptophan, and so a read error is likely. The rearrangement uses TRBV18 and TRBJ2-7; D uncertain. This CDR3 is 17 amino acids long. V was pared by 0 bases and J by 2 bases, with 17 bases between. CDR1 KGHSH and CDR2 LQKENI come from the germline V gene. CDR3 sequence reads: CASSPPRVSMVPYEQYL. Written as DNA, the CDR3 is TGTGCCAGCTCACCACCTCGTGTATCTATGGTTCCCTACGAGCAGTACCTC.

The V gene is TRBV25-1, the J gene TRBJ1-4; 8 bases align to TRBD1. Germline V gene data show CDR1 as MGHDK and CDR2 as SYGVNS. V gave up 8 bases and J gave up 5 bases; unmatched junction bases: 7. The CDR3 contains 14 residues. The CDR3 protein is CASGQGATNEKLFF. In DNA, the CDR3 is TGTGCCAGCGGGCAGGGGGCGACGAATGAAAAACTGTTTTTT.

V and J are TRBV7-2 and TRBJ2-7; 13 nucleotides align to TRBD2. CDR1 is SGHTA and CDR2 is FQGNSA in the germline V gene. J gave up 0 bases and V 6 bases, and 5 bases lay outside the gene matches. This CDR3 has 16 residues. CDR3: CASSRLAGGGSYEQYF. CDR3 in DNA: TGTGCCAGCAGTCGACTAGCGGGAGGAGGCTCCTACGAGCAGTACTTC.

This clone appeared a single time. V gene TRBV18 combines with J gene TRBJ2-7; D is possibly TRBD1 or TRBD2 (5 bases each). Looked up from germline, CDR1 is KGHSH and CDR2 is LQKENI. This CDR3 spans 15 amino acids. V gave up 6 bases and J gave up 5 bases, with 20 bases separating them. Written as DNA, the CDR3 is TGTGCCAGCTCCCAGACCGGGACCTCGGGCCACGAGCAGTACTTC. It codes for CASSQTGTSGHEQYF.

The V call is TRBV21-1, the J call TRBJ1-4; the listed D gene, TRBD1, was not tested against the DNA. TRBV21-1 is termed a pseudogene. The CDR3 totals 15 residues. The CDR3 bases are TGTGCCAGCAGCAATTCGGACAGGGGAAATGAAAAACTGTTTTTT. Its translation: CASSNSDRGNEKLFF.

This clone has more than one count but fewer than ten. V is TRBV19 and J is TRBJ1-5; D unclear. The CDR3 is 16 residues long. V was trimmed by 9 bases and J by 4 bases, leaving 22 bases between them. CDR1 LNHDA and CDR2 SQIVND come from the germline V gene (reference sequence). The CDR3 region has the DNA TGTGCCAGCAGCCCTGGTAGGGCTTCGTGGAATCAGCCCCAGCATTTT. It encodes CASSPGRASWNQPQHF.